The 12 T cell receptor beta chains reported below all come from one sample, sequenced in a study of cytomegalovirus exposure and HLA in healthy donors. The PCR employed 60 Vbeta primers together with 13 Jbeta primers. Using immunoSEQ multiplex PCR, the repertoire was profiled, and TCRdb retains in-frame clones only, with some absent. The repertoire includes approximately 150,000 clones, approximately 80% of them detected once, and about an eighth sits in the top ten. Input material: PBMCs. The receptors shown here come from a woman aged 40 to 50 in good health and CMV-seronegative.

This rearrangement joins TRBV19 to TRBJ1-2; no firm D call. Germline CDR1 LNHDA, CDR2 SQIVND (reference sequence). Deletions cut 1 base from V and 8 bases from J, with 14 bases between. This CDR3 spans 14 amino acids. The CDR3 DNA follows: TGTGCCAGTAGTATAGCGGCCCCCCCGGGGGGCTACACCTTC. It yields the protein CASSIAAPPGGYTF.

The chain links TRBV11-2 to TRBJ2-7, with 8 bases identical to TRBD2. Trimming removed 0 bases from V and 5 bases from J; junction bases left unmatched: 9. CDR3 size: 16 residues. CDR1 is SGHAT, CDR2 FQNNGV, per germline. CDR3: CASSLDFGRGSDEQYF. Written as DNA, the CDR3 is TGTGCCAGCAGCTTAGATTTCGGGAGGGGGTCGGACGAGCAGTACTTC.

The J gene is TRBJ2-2, the V gene TRBV7-8, with TRBD1 matching 9 bases. Germline V CDR1 and CDR2: SGHVS, FQNEAQ. Trimming took 5 bases from V and 7 from J; bases not matched to a gene: 5. The CDR3 spans 14 residues. CDR3 DNA sequence: TGTGCCAGCAGCATTGACAGGGGGATCGGGGAGCTGTTTTTT. Protein: CASSIDRGIGELFF.

The CDR3 DNA is TGTGCCAGCAGACTCCCGGAGCGGGTATTGGAGACCCAGTACTTC. Its protein product is CASRLPERVLETQYF. The V and J genes are TRBV7-2 and TRBJ2-5; D perhaps matches TRBD2 (6 bases). V was clipped by 6 bases and J by 5 bases, with 19 bases between them. The CDR3 covers 15 residues. Germline assignment: CDR1 SGHTA and CDR2 FQGNSA.

V and J are TRBV4-1 and TRBJ2-3, with 7 bases aligning to TRBD2. This CDR3 comprises 15 residues. J was trimmed by 5 bases and V by 6 bases; bases with no gene match: 11. Germline V gene sequence: CDR1 MGHRA, CDR2 YSYEKL. The CDR3 DNA follows: TGCGCCAGCAGTTTCGGACTAGTGGGAAAAGATACGCAGTATTTT. Translating gives CASSFGLVGKDTQYF.

Comment on this clone: At one end, the junction sequence differs from germline, possibly due to a read error. V and J are TRBV7-9 and TRBJ1-1, with unresolved D. CDR3 length equals 14 residues. Germline V gives CDR1 SEHNR, CDR2 FQNEAQ (reference sequence). The DNA of the CDR3 is TGTTCCAGCAGCTTCCGGGATGCGGACACTGAAGCTTTCTTT. Translating gives CSSSFRDADTEAFF.

In its sample, this clone was seen once. The rearrangement joins TRBV2 to TRBJ2-4, with TRBD1 matching over 9 bases. The ends lost 6 bases at V and 12 bases at J; junction bases unmatched: 9. CDR3 length equals 13 residues. CDR1 and CDR2 (germline): SNHLY, FYNNEI. The CDR3 DNA follows: TGTGCCAGCAGCAGGACAGGGGAGGGCAGTCAGTACTTC. As protein: CASSRTGEGSQYF.

This chain links TRBV28 with TRBJ1-1; D perhaps matches TRBD1 (5 bases). This CDR3 region has 14 residues. Trimming pared 3 bases from V and 5 bases from J, leaving 13 bases between. Per germline, CDR1 MDHEN and CDR2 SYDVKM. CDR3 in DNA: TGTGCCAGCAGTTTTCAGGGAGGATGGACTGAAGCTTTCTTT. This encodes CASSFQGGWTEAFF.

This clone was observed a few times. The gene calls are TRBV10-3 and TRBJ2-7, with 10 bases aligning to TRBD2. The V gene's germline CDR1 is ENHRY and CDR2 SYGVKD. Trimming at V came to 6 bases and at J to 5 bases, leaving 7 bases not matched to a gene. The CDR3 has 14 amino acids. The CDR3 sequence: CAISRLAGRNEQYF. As DNA, the CDR3 is TGTGCCATCAGCAGACTAGCGGGCCGCAACGAGCAGTACTTC.

A single count supports this clone. V is TRBV5-1 and J is TRBJ1-1, with 7 bases fitting TRBD1. J gave up 1 base and V 7 bases, and 10 bases lay outside the gene matches. The CDR3 length is 15 residues. Germline V gene data show CDR1 as SGHRS and CDR2 as YFSETQ. The CDR3 coding sequence is TGCGCCAGCGAGACAGGGTCAAGTGGGAACACTGAAGCTTTCTTT. Its translation is CASETGSSGNTEAFF.

CDR3 DNA sequence: TGTGCCAGCAGTGTCAGCGGGGGGGCGACAGATACGCAGTATTTT. Amino acid sequence: CASSVSGGATDTQYF. The V and J genes are TRBV6-1 and TRBJ2-3; TRBD2 matches at 10 bases. J was trimmed by 3 bases and V by 4 bases; bases with no gene match: 4. The CDR3 extends over 15 amino acids. Germline CDR1 and CDR2: MNHNS and SASEGT.

In DNA form, the CDR3 reads TGTGCCAGCGGACAGCTCTATGGCTACACCTTC. It codes for CASGQLYGYTF. This chain joins TRBV28 and TRBJ1-2, with D possibly being TRBD1 (6 bases). The V gene lost 8 bases and the J gene lost 4 bases, with 8 bases spanning the gap. Germline V gene sequence: CDR1 MDHEN, CDR2 SYDVKM. The CDR3 has 11 residues.